This TCR beta chain came from a study of cytomegalovirus exposure and HLA in healthy donors. Study-wide background: The 120 validation repertoires used the same platform as the roughly 700 first-cohort repertoires (as reported by a later analysis). General study results and limits: Investigators reported 150 to 200 TCR beta chains as tied to cytomegalovirus.

CDR3 length equals 11 residues. The germline CDR1 and CDR2 sequences are MNHEY and SVGAGI. Trimming left V 6 bases short and J 6 bases short, with 9 bases between. Profiled with immunoSEQ multiplex PCR; TCRdb holds only in-frame clones, not every one. In the table there are 250,000 to 400,000 clones, roughly 87% of which are singletons. About this clone: The target antigen is unknown.

The rearrangement links TRBV6-5 to TRBJ2-7, with D perhaps TRBD1 (6 bases). Material: PBMCs. The receptor comes from a woman in her twenties or thirties in good health and CMV-seropositive. The CDR3 DNA is TGTGCCAGCAGAACAGGGTCCGAGCAGTACTTC. This translates into CASRTGSEQYF.